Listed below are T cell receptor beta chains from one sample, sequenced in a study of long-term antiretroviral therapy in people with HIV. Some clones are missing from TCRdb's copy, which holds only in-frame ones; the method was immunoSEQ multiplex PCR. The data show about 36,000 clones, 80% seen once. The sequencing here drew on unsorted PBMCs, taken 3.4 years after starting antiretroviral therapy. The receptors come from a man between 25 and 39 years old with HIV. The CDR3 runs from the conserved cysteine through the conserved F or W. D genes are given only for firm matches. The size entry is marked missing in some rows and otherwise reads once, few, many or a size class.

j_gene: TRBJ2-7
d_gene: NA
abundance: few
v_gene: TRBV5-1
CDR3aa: CASSLSGQDYEQYF
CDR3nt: TGCGCCAGCAGCTTATCGGGACAAGACTACGAGCAGTACTTC

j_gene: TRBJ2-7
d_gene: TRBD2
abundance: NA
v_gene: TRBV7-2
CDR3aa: CASSLHGEGGAGGSYEQYF
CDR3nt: TGTGCCAGCAGCTTACACGGGGAGGGTGGAGCGGGGGGGTCCTACGAGCAGTACTTC

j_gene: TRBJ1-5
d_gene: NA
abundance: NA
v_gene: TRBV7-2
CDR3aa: CASSLNRGPQHF
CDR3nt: TGTGCCAGCAGCTTAAACCGCGGGCCCCAGCATTTT

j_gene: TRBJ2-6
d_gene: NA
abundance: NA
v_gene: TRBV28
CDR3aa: CASSSQGSGANVLTF
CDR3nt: TGTGCCAGCAGTTCCCAAGGATCTGGGGCCAACGTCCTGACTTTC

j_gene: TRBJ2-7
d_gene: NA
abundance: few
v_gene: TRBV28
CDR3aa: CASSSRVYEQYF
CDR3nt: TGTGCCAGCAGTTCTCGGGTCTACGAGCAGTACTTC

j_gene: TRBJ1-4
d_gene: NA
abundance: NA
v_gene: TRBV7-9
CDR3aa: CASSLKATNEKLFF
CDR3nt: TGTGCCAGCAGCTTAAAAGCAACTAATGAAAAACTGTTTTTT

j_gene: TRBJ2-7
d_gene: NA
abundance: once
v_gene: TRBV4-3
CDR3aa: CASSQGQANYEQYF
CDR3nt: TGCGCCAGCAGCCAAGGGCAGGCGAACTACGAGCAGTACTTC

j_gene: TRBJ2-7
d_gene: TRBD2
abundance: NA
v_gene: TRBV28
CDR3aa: CIKSGRESYEQYF
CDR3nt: TGTATTAAAAGCGGGAGGGAGTCCTACGAGCAGTACTTC

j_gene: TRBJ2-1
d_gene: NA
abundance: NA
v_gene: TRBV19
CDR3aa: CASSPDSGSYNEQFF
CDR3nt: TGTGCCAGTAGTCCTGATAGCGGCTCCTACAATGAGCAGTTCTTC

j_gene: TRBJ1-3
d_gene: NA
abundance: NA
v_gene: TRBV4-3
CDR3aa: CASSQAARLSGNTIYF
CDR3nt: TGCGCCAGCAGCCAAGCGGCGCGGCTCTCTGGAAACACCATATATTTT

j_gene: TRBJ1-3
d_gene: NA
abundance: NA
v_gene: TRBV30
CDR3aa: CAWSQGTIYF
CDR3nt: TGTGCCTGGAGTCAAGGTACCATATATTTT

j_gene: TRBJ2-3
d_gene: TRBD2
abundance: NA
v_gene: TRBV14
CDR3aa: CASSHQRRQRGGQQYF
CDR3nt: TGTGCCAGCAGCCATCAACGACGCCAAAGGGGAGGGCAGCAGTATTTT

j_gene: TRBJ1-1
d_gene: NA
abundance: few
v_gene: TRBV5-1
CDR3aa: CASSPALQGAEAFF
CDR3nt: TGCGCCAGCAGCCCAGCCCTACAGGGAGCTGAAGCTTTCTTT

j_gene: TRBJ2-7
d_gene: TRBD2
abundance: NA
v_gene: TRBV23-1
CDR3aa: CASSQARTSGIVKNEQYF
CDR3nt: TGCGCCAGCAGTCAAGCAAGGACTAGCGGGATTGTAAAAAACGAGCAGTACTTC

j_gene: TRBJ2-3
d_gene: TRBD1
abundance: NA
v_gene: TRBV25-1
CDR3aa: CASTTGDVTDTQYF
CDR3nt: TGTGCCAGTACAACAGGGGATGTCACAGATACGCAGTATTTT

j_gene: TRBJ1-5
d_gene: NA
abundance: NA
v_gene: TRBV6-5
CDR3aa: CASSYAKGSNQPQHF
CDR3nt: TGTGCCAGCAGTTACGCGAAGGGTAGCAATCAGCCCCAGCATTTT

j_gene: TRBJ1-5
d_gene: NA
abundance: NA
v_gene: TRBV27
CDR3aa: CASGPSNQPQHF
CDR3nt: TGTGCCAGCGGCCCCAGCAATCAGCCCCAGCATTTT

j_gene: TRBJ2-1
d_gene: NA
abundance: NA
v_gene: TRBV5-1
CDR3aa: CASSLVQRLSSYNEQFF
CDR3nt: TGCGCCAGCAGCTTAGTTCAGCGTTTAAGCTCCTACAATGAGCAGTTCTTC

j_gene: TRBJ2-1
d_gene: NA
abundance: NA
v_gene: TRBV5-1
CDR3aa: CASSLAAGNYNEQFF
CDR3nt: TGCGCCAGCAGCTTGGCGGCAGGGAACTACAATGAGCAGTTCTTC

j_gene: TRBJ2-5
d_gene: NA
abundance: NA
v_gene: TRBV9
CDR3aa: CASSVADNQETQYF
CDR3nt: TGTGCCAGCAGCGTAGCTGACAACCAAGAGACCCAGTACTTC

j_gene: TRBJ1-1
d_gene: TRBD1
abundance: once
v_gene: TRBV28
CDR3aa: CASSLGQSVAFF
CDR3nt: TGTGCCAGCAGTCTGGGACAGTCGGTAGCTTTCTTT

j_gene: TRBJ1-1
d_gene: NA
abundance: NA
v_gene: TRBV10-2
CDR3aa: CASSESRGMNTEAFF
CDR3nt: TGCGCCAGCAGTGAGTCGAGGGGGATGAACACTGAAGCTTTCTTT

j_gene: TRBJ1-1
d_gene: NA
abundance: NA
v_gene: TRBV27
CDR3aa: CASKAALNTEAFF
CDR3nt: TGTGCCAGCAAGGCGGCGTTGAACACTGAAGCTTTCTTT

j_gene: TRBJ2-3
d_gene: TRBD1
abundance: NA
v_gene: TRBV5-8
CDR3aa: CASSLTGAPTDTQYF
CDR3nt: TGTGCCAGCAGCCTCACAGGGGCCCCCACAGATACGCAGTATTTT

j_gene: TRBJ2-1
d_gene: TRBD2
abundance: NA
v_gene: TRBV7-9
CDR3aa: CASSLAGGYNEQFF
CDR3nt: TGTGCCAGCAGCCTAGCGGGAGGTTACAATGAGCAGTTCTTC

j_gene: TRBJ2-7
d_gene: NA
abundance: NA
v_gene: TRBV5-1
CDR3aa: CASSFDITYEQYF
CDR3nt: TGCGCCAGCAGCTTCGACATAACCTACGAGCAGTACTTC

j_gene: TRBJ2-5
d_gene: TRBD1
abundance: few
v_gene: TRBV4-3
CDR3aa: CASSQGDRLTHETQYF
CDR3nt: TGCGCCAGCAGCCAAGGGGACAGGTTAACACATGAGACCCAGTACTTC

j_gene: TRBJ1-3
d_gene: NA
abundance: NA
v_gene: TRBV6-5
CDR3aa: CASRLGHAGNTIYF
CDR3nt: TGTGCCAGCAGGCTTGGACATGCTGGAAACACCATATATTTT

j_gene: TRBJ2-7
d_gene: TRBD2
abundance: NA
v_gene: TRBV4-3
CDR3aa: CASSQDGAGASYEQYF
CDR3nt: TGCGCCAGCAGCCAAGACGGCGCGGGAGCGTCCTACGAGCAGTACTTC

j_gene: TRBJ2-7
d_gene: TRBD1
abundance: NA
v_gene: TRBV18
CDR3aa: CASSPGQGFEQYF
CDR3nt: TGTGCCAGCTCACCGGGACAGGGGTTCGAGCAGTACTTC

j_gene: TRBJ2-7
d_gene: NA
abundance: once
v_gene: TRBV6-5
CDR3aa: CASIDPFSYEQYF
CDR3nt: TGTGCCAGCATTGACCCCTTTTCCTACGAGCAGTACTTC

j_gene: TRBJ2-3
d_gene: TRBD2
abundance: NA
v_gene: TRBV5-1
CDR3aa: CASSLVLAGDPDTQYF
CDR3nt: TGCGCCAGCAGCTTGGTGCTAGCGGGAGACCCAGATACGCAGTATTTT

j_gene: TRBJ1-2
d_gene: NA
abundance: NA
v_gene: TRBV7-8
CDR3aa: CASSGGWQANGYTF
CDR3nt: TGTGCCAGCAGCGGGGGCTGGCAGGCCAATGGCTACACCTTC

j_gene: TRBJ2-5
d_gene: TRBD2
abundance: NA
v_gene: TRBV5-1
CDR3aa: CASSPNSGTLAGETQYF
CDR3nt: TGCGCCAGCAGCCCGAATAGCGGGACGCTGGCTGGAGAGACCCAGTACTTC

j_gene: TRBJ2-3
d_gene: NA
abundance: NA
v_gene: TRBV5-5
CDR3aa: CASSLDFTDTQYF
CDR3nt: TGTGCCAGCAGCTTGGACTTCACAGATACGCAGTATTTT

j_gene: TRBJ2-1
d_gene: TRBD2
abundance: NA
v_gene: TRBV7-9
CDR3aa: CASSPGLAGKFF
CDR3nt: TGTGCCAGCAGCCCTGGCCTAGCGGGAAAGTTCTTC

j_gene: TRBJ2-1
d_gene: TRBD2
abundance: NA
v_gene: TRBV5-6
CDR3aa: CASSLLGLAGDNEQFF
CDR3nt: TGTGCCAGCAGCCTCTTGGGACTAGCGGGAGACAATGAGCAGTTCTTC

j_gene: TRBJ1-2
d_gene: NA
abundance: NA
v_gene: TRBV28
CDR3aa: CASSYGGGGANYGYTF
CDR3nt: TGTGCCAGCAGTTACGGGGGTGGGGGAGCTAACTATGGCTACACCTTC

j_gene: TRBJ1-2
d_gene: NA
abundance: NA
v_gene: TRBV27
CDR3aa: CASSLRGNYGYTF
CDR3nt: TGTGCCAGCAGTTTGAGAGGGAACTATGGCTACACCTTC

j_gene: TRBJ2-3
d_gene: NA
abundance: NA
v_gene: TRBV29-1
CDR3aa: CSVGGVADTQYF
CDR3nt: TGCAGCGTTGGGGGAGTGGCAGATACGCAGTATTTT

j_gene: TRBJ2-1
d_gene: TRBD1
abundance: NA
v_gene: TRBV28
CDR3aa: CASRGQGASYHWSYNEQFF
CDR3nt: TGTGCCAGCAGGGGACAGGGGGCGTCCTACCATTGGTCTTACAATGAGCAGTTCTTC

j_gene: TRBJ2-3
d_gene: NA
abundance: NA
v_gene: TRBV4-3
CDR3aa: CASSQDPVSLAASGTDTQYF
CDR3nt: TGCGCCAGCAGCCAAGATCCGGTTTCACTGGCCGCCTCAGGCACAGATACGCAGTATTTT

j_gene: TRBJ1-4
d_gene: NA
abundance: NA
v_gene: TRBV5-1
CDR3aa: CASSWGNEKLFF
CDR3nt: TGCGCCAGCAGCTGGGGTAATGAAAAACTGTTTTTT

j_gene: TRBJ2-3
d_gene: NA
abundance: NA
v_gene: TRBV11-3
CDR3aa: CASSLDGTDTQYF
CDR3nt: TGTGCCAGCAGCTTAGACGGCACAGATACGCAGTATTTT

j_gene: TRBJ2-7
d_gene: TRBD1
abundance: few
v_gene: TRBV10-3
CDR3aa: CAIRRDRSNYEQYF
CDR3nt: TGTGCCATCAGAAGGGACAGATCAAACTACGAGCAGTACTTC

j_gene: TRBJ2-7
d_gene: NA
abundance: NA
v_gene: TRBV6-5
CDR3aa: CASSYDLGVPEQYF
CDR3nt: TGTGCCAGCAGTTACGATTTAGGGGTTCCCGAGCAGTACTTC